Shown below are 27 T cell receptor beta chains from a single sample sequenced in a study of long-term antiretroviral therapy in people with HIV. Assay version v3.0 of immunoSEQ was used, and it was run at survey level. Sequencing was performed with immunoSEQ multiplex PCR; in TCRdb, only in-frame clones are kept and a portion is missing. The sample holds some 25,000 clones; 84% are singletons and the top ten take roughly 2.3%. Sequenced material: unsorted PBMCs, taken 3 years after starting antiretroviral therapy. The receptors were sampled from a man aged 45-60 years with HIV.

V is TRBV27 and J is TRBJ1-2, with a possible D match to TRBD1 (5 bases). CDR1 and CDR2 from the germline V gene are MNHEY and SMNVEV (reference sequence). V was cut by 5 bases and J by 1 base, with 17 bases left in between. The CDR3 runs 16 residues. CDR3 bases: TGTGCCAGCAGTCCTCGGGTTTGGGGCCTTAACTATGGCTACACCTTC. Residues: CASSPRVWGLNYGYTF.

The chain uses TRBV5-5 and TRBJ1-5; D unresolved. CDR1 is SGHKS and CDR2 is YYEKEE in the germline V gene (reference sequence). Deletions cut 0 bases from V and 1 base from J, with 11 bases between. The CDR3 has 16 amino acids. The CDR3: CASSLDLAWSNQPQHF. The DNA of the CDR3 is TGTGCCAGCAGCTTGGATCTCGCCTGGAGCAATCAGCCCCAGCATTTT.

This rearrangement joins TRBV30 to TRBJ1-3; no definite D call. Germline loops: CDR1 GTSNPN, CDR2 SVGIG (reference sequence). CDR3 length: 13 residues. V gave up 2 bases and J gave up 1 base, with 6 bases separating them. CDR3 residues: CAWSFFSGNTIYF. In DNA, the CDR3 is TGTGCCTGGAGTTTCTTTTCTGGAAACACCATATATTTT. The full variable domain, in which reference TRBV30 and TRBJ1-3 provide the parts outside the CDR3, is SQTIHQWPATLVQPVGSPLSLECTVEGTSNPNLYWYRQAAGRGLQLLFYSVGIGQISSEVPQNLSASRPQDRQFILSSKKLLLSDSGFYLCAWSFFSGNTIYFGEGSWLTVV.

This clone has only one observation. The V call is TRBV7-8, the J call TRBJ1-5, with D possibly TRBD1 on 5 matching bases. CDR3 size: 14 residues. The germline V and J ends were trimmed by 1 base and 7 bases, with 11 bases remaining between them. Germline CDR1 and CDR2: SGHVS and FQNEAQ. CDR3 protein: CASSLGRGRQPQHF. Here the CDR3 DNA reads TGTGCCAGCAGCTTAGGGCGGGGGAGACAGCCCCAGCATTTT.

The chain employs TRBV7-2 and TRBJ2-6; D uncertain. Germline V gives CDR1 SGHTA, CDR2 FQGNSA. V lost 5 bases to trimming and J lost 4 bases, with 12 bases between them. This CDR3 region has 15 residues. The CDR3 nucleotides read TGTGCCAGCAGCGTAAGGTTGACCGGGGCCAACGTCCTGACTTTC. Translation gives CASSVRLTGANVLTF.

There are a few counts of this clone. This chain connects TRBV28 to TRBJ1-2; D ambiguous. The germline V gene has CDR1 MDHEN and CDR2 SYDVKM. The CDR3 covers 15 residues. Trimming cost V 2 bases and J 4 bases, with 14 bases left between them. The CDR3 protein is CASSLRSAFAYGYTF. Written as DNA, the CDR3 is TGTGCCAGCAGTTTACGTTCAGCTTTCGCCTATGGCTACACCTTC.

CDR3 sequence reads: CAISGGGPTDTQYF. The CDR3 nucleotides are TGTGCCATCAGTGGGGGAGGGCCTACAGATACGCAGTATTTT. The rearrangement uses TRBV10-3 and TRBJ2-3; TRBD2 aligns across 7 bases. The CDR3 is made up of 14 amino acids. V lost 4 bases, J lost 3 bases, and 4 bases stayed unmatched. The germline CDR1 and CDR2 sequences are ENHRY and SYGVKD.

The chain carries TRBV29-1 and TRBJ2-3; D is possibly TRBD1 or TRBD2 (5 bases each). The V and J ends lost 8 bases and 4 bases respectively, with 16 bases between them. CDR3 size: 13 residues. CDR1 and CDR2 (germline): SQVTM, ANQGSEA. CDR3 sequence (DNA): TGCAGCCTCCGGGGCAGTGCGGCAGATACGCAGTATTTT. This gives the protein CSLRGSAADTQYF.

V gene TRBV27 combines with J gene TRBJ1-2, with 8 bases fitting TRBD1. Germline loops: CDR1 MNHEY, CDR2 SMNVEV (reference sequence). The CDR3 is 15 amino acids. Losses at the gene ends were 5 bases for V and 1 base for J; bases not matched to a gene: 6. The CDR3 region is CASSVRTGINYGYTF. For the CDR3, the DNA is TGTGCCAGCAGTGTACGGACAGGGATTAACTATGGCTACACCTTC.

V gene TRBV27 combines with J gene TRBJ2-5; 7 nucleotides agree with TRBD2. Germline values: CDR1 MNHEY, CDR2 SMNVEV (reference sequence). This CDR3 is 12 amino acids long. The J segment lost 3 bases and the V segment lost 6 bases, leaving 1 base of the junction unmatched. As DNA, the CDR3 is TGTGCCAGCAGGGGGGGGGAAGAGACCCAGTACTTC. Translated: CASRGGEETQYF.

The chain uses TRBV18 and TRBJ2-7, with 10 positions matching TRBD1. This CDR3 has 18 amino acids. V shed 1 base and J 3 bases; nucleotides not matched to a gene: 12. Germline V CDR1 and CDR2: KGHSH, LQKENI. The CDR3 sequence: CASSPRDRGALFVYEQYF. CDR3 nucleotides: TGTGCCAGCTCACCACGGGACAGGGGAGCTTTGTTCGTCTACGAGCAGTACTTC.

DNA of the CDR3: TGTGCCAGCAGTTCCCCCCTCGGAAAACTGTTTTTT. Translated: CASSSPLGKLFF. This chain connects TRBV6-5 to TRBJ1-4; the D is unclear. This CDR3 has 12 amino acids. Germline V gene data show CDR1 as MNHEY and CDR2 as SVGAGI. V shed 4 bases and J shed 10 bases, with 10 bases lying between them.

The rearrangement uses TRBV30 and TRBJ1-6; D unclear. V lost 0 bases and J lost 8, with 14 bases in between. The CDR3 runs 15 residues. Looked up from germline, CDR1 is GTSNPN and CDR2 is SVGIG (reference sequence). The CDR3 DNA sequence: TGTGCCTGGAGTGTGGGGTTAAGCGGGGATTCACCCCTCCACTTT. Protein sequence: CAWSVGLSGDSPLHF.

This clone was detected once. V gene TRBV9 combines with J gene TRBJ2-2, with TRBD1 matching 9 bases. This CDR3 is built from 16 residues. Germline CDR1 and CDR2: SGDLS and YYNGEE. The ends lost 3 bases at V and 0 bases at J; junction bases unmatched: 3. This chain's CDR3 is CASSGRDRANTGELFF. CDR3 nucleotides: TGTGCCAGCAGCGGCCGGGACAGGGCGAACACCGGGGAGCTGTTTTTT.

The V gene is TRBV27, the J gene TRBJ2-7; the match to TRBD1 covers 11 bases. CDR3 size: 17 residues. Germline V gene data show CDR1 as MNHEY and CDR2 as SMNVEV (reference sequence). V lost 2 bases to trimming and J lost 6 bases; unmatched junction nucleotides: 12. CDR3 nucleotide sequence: TGTGCCAGCAGTTTACTCGCGGCGGGACAGGGGGTCCTCGAGCAGTACTTC. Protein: CASSLLAAGQGVLEQYF.

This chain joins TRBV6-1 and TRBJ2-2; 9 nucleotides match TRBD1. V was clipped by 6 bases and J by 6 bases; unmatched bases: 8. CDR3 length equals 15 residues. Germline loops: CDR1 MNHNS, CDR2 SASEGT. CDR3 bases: TGTGCCAGCAGCATTGACAGGGGGGCTGCCGGGGAGCTGTTTTTT. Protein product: CASSIDRGAAGELFF.

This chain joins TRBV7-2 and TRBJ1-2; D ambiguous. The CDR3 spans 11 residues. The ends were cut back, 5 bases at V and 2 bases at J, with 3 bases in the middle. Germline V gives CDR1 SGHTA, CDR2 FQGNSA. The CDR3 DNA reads TGTGCCAGCAGCCTAAACTATGGCTACACCTTC. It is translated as CASSLNYGYTF.

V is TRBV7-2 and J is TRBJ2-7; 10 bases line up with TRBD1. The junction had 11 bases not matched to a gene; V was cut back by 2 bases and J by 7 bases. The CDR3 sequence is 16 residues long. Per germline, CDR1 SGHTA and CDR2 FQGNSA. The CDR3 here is CASSLRSGQGLWEQYF. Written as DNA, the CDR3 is TGTGCCAGCAGCTTAAGGTCGGGACAGGGGTTGTGGGAGCAGTACTTC.

CDR3 in amino acids: CATTLDREEETQYF. Here the CDR3 DNA reads TGTGCCACCACCCTGGACAGGGAAGAAGAGACCCAGTACTTC. This rearrangement joins TRBV2 to TRBJ2-5; 8 bases are a match to TRBD1. The V gene end was trimmed by 10 bases and the J gene end by 3 bases; junction bases not matched to a gene: 10. This CDR3 is built from 14 residues. Germline CDR1 is SNHLY and CDR2 is FYNNEI.

The CDR3 reads CASSAYRAEGYTF. The CDR3 DNA follows: TGTGCCAGCAGTGCGTACAGGGCGGAGGGCTACACCTTC. The rearrangement joins TRBV6-6 to TRBJ1-2; perhaps TRBD1 as D (6 bases). Per germline, CDR1 MNHNY and CDR2 SVGAGI (reference sequence). CDR3 size: 13 residues. The germline V and J ends were trimmed by 5 bases and 8 bases, with 15 bases remaining between them.

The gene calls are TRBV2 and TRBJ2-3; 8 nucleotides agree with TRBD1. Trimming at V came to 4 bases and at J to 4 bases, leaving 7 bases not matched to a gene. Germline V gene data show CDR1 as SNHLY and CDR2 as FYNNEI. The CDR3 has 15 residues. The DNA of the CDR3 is TGTGCCAGCAGTGCTCACACAGGGGGACCAGATACGCAGTATTTT. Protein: CASSAHTGGPDTQYF.

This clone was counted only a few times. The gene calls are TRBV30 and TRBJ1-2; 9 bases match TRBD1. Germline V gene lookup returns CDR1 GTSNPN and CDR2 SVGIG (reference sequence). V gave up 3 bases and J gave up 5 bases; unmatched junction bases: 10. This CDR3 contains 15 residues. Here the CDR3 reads CAWRRLSGTGYGYTF. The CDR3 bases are TGTGCCTGGAGAAGACTTTCCGGGACAGGGTATGGCTACACCTTC.

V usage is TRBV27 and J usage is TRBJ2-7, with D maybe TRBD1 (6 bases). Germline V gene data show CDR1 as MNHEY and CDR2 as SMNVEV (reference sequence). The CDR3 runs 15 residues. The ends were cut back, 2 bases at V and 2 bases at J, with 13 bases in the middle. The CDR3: CASSLGQGLAYEQYF. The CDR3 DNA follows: TGTGCCAGCAGTTTAGGGCAGGGGTTGGCCTACGAGCAGTACTTC.

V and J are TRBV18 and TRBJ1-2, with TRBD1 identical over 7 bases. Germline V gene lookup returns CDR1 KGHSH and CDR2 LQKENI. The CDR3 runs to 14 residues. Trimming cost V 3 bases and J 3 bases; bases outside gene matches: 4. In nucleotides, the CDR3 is TGTGCCAGCTCACCTCTAACAGGGGACTATGGCTACACCTTC. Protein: CASSPLTGDYGYTF.

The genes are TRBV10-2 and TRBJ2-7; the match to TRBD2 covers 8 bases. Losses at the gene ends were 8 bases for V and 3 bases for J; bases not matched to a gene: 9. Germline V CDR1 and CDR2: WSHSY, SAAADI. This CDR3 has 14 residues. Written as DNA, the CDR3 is TGCGCCAGCTCCCGGGCGGGGGGTTACTACGAGCAGTACTTC. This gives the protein CASSRAGGYYEQYF.

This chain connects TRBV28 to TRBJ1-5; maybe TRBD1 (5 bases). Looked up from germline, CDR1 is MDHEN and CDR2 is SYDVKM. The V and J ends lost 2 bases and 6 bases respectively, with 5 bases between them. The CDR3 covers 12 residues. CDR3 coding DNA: TGTGCCAGCAGTTTAGGGGGTCAGCCCCAGCATTTT. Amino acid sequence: CASSLGGQPQHF.

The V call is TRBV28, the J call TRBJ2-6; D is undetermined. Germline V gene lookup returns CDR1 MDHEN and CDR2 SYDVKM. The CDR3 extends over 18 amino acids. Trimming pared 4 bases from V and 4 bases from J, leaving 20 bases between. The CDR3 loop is CASSYPSAALWGANVLTF. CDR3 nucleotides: TGTGCCAGCAGTTACCCTTCGGCGGCATTGTGGGGGGCCAACGTCCTGACTTTC.